What follows are 14 T cell receptor beta chains derived from one specimen sequenced in a study of blood T cell repertoires in COVID-19. Generated by immunoSEQ multiplex PCR, the TCRdb table keeps only in-frame clones and is missing some. The table records roughly 170,000 clones, about nine tenths of them present only once. The sample was peripheral blood. The receptors were gathered from a man between 65 and 85 years old with active or convalescent COVID-19.

The chain couples TRBV19 to TRBJ1-6, with D unclear. This CDR3 spans 12 amino acids. Germline V gene data show CDR1 as LNHDA and CDR2 as SQIVND (reference sequence). V dropped 9 bases and J dropped 8 bases, with 11 bases sitting between them. CDR3 sequence: CASGRVDSPLHF. The DNA for the CDR3 is TGTGCCAGCGGCCGGGTCGATTCACCCCTCCACTTT.

The chain uses TRBV18 and TRBJ1-4; weak D call: TRBD1 (5 bases). CDR3 length equals 16 residues. Trimming removed 2 bases from V and 3 bases from J, with 13 bases in between. Germline V gene lookup returns CDR1 KGHSH and CDR2 LQKENI. The CDR3 sequence is CASSPRGRTANEKLFF. As DNA, the CDR3 is TGTGCCAGCTCACCAAGGGGCAGGACGGCTAATGAAAAACTGTTTTTT.

CDR3 DNA sequence: TGTGCCAGCAGCCCTCAGACAGGGGATAATTCACCCCTCCACTTT. This sequence encodes CASSPQTGDNSPLHF. The chain is built from TRBV7-2 and TRBJ1-6; 8 positions match TRBD1. The V gene's germline CDR1 is SGHTA and CDR2 FQGNSA. The CDR3 contains 15 residues. Trimming took 5 bases from V and 5 from J; bases not matched to a gene: 5.

There are a few counts of this clone. J is TRBJ1-1 and V is TRBV2, with D uncertain. CDR1 and CDR2 (germline): SNHLY, FYNNEI. Trimming removed 5 bases at V and 0 bases at J, with 7 bases between. The CDR3 loop spans 13 amino acids. Here the CDR3 reads CASSLAMNTEAFF. In nucleotides, the CDR3 is TGTGCCAGCAGTCTAGCAATGAACACTGAAGCTTTCTTT.

The V call is TRBV6-2 or TRBV6-3, the J call TRBJ2-5; a possible D gene is TRBD2 (6 bases). Between the trimmed V and J ends, which lost 2 bases and 11 bases, there was a span of 12 bases. CDR3 length: 12 residues. The germline gives CDR1 MNHEY, CDR2 SVGEGT. The CDR3: CASSYGWGEQYF. For the CDR3, the DNA is TGTGCCAGCAGTTACGGGTGGGGGGAGCAGTACTTC.

V is TRBV6-5 and J is TRBJ2-3; 7 bases map to TRBD2. The CDR3 spans 14 residues. The germline V gene has CDR1 MNHEY and CDR2 SVGAGI. Germline trimming cut 7 bases from V and 6 bases from J; bases unmatched to any gene: 10. CDR3 loop: CASNREGSWDTQYF. In nucleotides, the CDR3 is TGTGCCAGCAATAGGGAGGGGTCATGGGATACGCAGTATTTT.

This clone was detected only a few times. The CDR3 DNA sequence: TGCGCCAGCACCCAGGATTATGGCTACACCTTC. It yields the protein CASTQDYGYTF. The V gene is TRBV10-2, the J gene TRBJ1-2; no definite D call. V was clipped by 7 bases and J by 5 bases, with 8 bases between them. This CDR3 has 11 residues. CDR1 and CDR2 (germline): WSHSY, SAAADI.

This clone appeared once. The chain uses TRBV18 and TRBJ2-7; 11 bases are shared with TRBD2. Losses at the gene ends were 1 base for V and 2 bases for J; bases not matched to a gene: 10. CDR1 KGHSH and CDR2 LQKENI come from the germline V gene. The CDR3 has 18 residues. The CDR3 reads CASSPQLNSGGATYEQYF. CDR3 sequence (DNA): TGTGCCAGCTCACCACAATTAAATAGCGGGGGGGCCACCTACGAGCAGTACTTC.

The CDR3 here is CASRDHREGQPQHF. The CDR3 region has the DNA TGTGCCAGCAGGGACCACAGGGAGGGCCAGCCCCAGCATTTT. This chain connects TRBV27 to TRBJ1-5; D is perhaps TRBD1 (6 bases). The CDR3 covers 14 residues. In germline, CDR1 is MNHEY, CDR2 SMNVEV (reference sequence). Trimming pared 6 bases from V and 7 bases from J, leaving 16 bases between.

The V and J genes are TRBV3-1 (or the pseudogene TRBV3-2) and TRBJ1-2, with 7 bases aligning to TRBD1. Germline V lookup: CDR1 LGHDT, CDR2 YNNKEL (reference sequence). Trimming removed 3 bases from V and 0 bases from J; junction bases left unmatched: 1. CDR3 length equals 14 residues. This chain's CDR3 is CASSQTGTNYGYTF. CDR3 bases: TGTGCCAGCAGCCAGACAGGGACTAACTATGGCTACACCTTC.

The CDR3 loop is CASSYSRQGSYEQYF. DNA of the CDR3: TGTGCCAGCAGTTACTCCCGACAGGGCTCCTACGAGCAGTACTTC. J is TRBJ2-7 and V is TRBV6-5, with TRBD1 matching over 7 bases. The germline CDR1 and CDR2 sequences are MNHEY and SVGAGI. V lost 0 bases and J lost 0; bases outside the gene matches: 2. CDR3 size: 15 residues.

This sequence joins TRBV3-1 (or the pseudogene TRBV3-2) and TRBJ1-2; D remains ambiguous. Trimming cost V 1 base and J 8 bases, with 14 bases left between them. The CDR3 contains 14 residues. Germline CDR1 LGHDT, CDR2 YNNKEL (reference sequence). CDR3 amino acids: CASSQVVPSSGYTF. Here the CDR3 DNA reads TGTGCCAGCAGCCAAGTGGTACCGTCTAGCGGCTACACCTTC.

The genes are TRBV7-2 and TRBJ1-4; the D is unclear. The CDR3 has 16 amino acids. Germline values: CDR1 SGHTA, CDR2 FQGNSA. Between the trimmed V and J ends, which lost 1 base and 0 bases, there was a span of 9 bases. The CDR3 bases are TGTGCCAGCAGCTTAGTGAGGACTGCAACTAATGAAAAACTGTTTTTT. This translates into CASSLVRTATNEKLFF. Drawing the rest from reference TRBV7-2 and TRBJ1-4, the complete variable domain is GAGVSQSPSNKVTEKGKDVELRCDPISGHTALYWYRQSLGQGLEFLIYFQGNSAPDKSGLPSDRFSAERTGGSVSTLTIQRTQQEDSAVYLCASSLVRTATNEKLFFGSGTQLSVL.

CDR3 in DNA: TGTGCCAGTAGAGGGCCGGGACACCCGAACACTGAAGCTTTCTTT. It codes for CASRGPGHPNTEAFF. The V and J genes are TRBV19 and TRBJ1-1, with D possibly being TRBD1 (6 bases). From germline, CDR1 is LNHDA and CDR2 SQIVND (reference sequence). V was cut by 6 bases and J by 1 base, with 15 bases left in between. CDR3 length: 15 residues.